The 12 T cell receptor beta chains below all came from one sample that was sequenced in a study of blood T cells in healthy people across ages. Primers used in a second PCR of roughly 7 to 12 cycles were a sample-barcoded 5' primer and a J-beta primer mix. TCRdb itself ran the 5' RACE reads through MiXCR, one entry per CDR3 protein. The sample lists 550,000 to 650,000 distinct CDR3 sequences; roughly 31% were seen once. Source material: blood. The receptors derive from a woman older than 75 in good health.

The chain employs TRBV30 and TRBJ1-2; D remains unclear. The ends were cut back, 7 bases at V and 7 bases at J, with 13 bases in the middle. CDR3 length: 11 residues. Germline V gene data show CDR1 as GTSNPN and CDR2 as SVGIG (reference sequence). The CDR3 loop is CASQVGFGYTF. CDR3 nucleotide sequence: TGTGCCTCGCAAGTGGGGTTTGGCTACACCTTC.

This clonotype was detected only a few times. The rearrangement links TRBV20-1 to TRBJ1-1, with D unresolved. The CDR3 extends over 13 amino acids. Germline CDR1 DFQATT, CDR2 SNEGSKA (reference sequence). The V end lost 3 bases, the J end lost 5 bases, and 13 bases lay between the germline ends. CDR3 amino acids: CSARVPLRTEAFF. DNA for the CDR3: TGCAGTGCTAGGGTCCCCCTAAGGACTGAAGCTTTCTTT.

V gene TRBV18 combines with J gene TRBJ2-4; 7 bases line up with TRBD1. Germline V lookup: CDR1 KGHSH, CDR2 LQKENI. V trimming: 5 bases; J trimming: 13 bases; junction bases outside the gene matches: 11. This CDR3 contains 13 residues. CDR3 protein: CASSYVTGPQQYF. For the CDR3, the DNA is TGTGCCAGCTCATATGTGACAGGGCCCCAGCAGTACTTC.

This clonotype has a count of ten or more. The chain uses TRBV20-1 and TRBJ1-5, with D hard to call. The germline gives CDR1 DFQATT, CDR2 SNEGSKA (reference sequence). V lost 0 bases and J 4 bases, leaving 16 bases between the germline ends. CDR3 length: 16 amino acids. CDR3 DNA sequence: TGCAGTGCTAGAGATGAGGGTTGGAGAGAGAATCAGCCCCAGCATTTT. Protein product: CSARDEGWRENQPQHF.

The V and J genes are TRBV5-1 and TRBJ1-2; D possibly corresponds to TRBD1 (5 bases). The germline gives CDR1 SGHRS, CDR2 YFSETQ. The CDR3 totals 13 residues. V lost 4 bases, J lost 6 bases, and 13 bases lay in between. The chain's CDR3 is CASSPFGGDGYTF. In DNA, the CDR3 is TGCGCCAGCAGCCCCTTCGGGGGGGATGGCTACACCTTC.

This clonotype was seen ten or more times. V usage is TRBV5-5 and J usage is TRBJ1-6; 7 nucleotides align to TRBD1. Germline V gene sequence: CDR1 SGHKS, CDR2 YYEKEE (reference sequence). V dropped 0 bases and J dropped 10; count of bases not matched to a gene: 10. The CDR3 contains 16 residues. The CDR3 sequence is CASSLGLTGSGSPLHF. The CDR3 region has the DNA TGTGCCAGCAGCTTGGGACTGACAGGGTCCGGGTCACCCCTCCACTTT.

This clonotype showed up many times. The CDR3 reads CASSATIETNYGYTF. DNA for the CDR3: TGTGCCAGCAGCGCAACGATCGAGACTAACTATGGCTACACCTTC. This chain joins TRBV5-6 and TRBJ1-2; D is unresolved. V lost 4 bases to trimming and J lost 0 bases, with 13 bases between them. Germline loops: CDR1 SGHDT, CDR2 YYEEEE. CDR3 length: 15 residues.

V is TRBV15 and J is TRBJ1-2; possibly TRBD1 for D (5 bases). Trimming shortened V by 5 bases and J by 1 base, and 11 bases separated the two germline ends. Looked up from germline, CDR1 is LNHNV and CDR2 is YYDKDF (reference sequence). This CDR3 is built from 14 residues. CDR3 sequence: CATSGVGGNYGYTF. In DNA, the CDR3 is TGTGCCACCAGCGGGGTTGGGGGTAACTATGGCTACACCTTC.

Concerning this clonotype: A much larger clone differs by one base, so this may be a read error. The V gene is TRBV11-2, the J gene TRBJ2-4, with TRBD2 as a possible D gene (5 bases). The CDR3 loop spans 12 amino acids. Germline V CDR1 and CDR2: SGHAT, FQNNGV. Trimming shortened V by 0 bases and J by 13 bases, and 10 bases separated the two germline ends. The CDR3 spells CASSLDMREQYF. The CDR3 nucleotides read TGTGCCAGCAGCTTAGATATGAGGGAGCAGTACTTC.

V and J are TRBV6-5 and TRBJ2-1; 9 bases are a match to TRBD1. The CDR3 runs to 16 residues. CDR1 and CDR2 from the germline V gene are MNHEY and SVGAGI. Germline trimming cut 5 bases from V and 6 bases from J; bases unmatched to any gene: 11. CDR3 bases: TGTGCCAGCAGTCCGTATCGGGGACAGGGAAGCAATGAGCAGTTCTTC. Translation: CASSPYRGQGSNEQFF.

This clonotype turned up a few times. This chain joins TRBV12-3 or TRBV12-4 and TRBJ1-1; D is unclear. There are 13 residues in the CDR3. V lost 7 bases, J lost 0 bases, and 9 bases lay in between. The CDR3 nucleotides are TGTGCCAGCACCCGGCTGGTGAACACTGAAGCTTTCTTT. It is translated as CASTRLVNTEAFF.

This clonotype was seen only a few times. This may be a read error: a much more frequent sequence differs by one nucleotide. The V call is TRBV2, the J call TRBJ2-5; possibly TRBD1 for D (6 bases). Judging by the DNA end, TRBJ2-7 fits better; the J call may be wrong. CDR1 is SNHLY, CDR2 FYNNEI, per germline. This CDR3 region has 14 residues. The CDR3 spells CASREMTGGNEQYF. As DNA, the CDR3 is TGTGCCAGCAGGGAGATGACAGGAGGAAACGAGCAGTACTTC.